Shown below are 13 T cell receptor beta chains from a single sample sequenced in a study of T cells in Graves' hyperthyroidism and ophthalmopathy. RNA transcripts served as the template for amplifying TCR beta CDR3 regions. RT-PCR in the first round (using the HTBI primer set) targeted the TCR CDR3. Via MiXCR, TCRdb re-called the multiplex PCR reads, giving one row per CDR3 protein. This table holds hundreds of thousands of distinct CDR3 sequences, about 15% found once. Sequenced: blood. The receptors stem from a woman younger than 30 with Graves' hyperthyroidism.

This clonotype was recorded many times. The chain uses TRBV2 and TRBJ2-1; 9 bases fit TRBD2. This CDR3 comprises 14 residues. V lost 5 bases and J lost 9; bases outside the gene matches: 8. Per germline, CDR1 SNHLY and CDR2 FYNNEI. CDR3 protein: CASSIPGLASEQFF. In nucleotides, the CDR3 is TGTGCCAGCAGTATACCGGGACTAGCAAGTGAGCAGTTCTTC.

In its sample, this clonotype was seen a few times. The chain couples TRBV7-9 to TRBJ2-5, with a tentative D call TRBD1 (6 bases). The CDR3 loop spans 14 amino acids. The V gene's germline CDR1 is SEHNR and CDR2 FQNEAQ (reference sequence). Trimming stripped 4 bases from V and 2 bases from J, with 11 bases between. CDR3: CASSWGQSQETQYF. DNA of the CDR3: TGTGCCAGCAGCTGGGGACAATCTCAAGAGACCCAGTACTTC. Based on the CDR3 plus reference TRBV7-9 and TRBJ2-5, the full variable domain is DTGVSQNPRHKITKRGQNVTFRCDPISEHNRLYWYRQTLGQGPEFLTYFQNEAQLEKSRLLSDRFSAERPKGSFSTLEIQRTEQGDSAMYLCASSWGQSQETQYFGPGTRLLVL.

The chain carries TRBV4-3 and TRBJ2-3; TRBD2 matches at 8 bases. CDR3 length: 16 residues. Trimming at V came to 1 base and at J to 2 bases, leaving 5 bases not matched to a gene. Per the germline V gene, CDR1 is LGHNA and CDR2 is YSLEER. The CDR3 sequence is CASSQVAGGTTDTQYF. The CDR3 region has the DNA TGCGCCAGCAGCCAAGTCGCGGGAGGTACCACAGATACGCAGTATTTT.

This chain joins TRBV4-1 and TRBJ2-3; 10 nucleotides agree with TRBD2. Germline lookup yields CDR1 MGHRA and CDR2 YSYEKL. This CDR3 region has 17 residues. J gave up 2 bases and V 0 bases, and 5 bases lay outside the gene matches. As DNA, the CDR3 is TGCGCCAGCAGCCAAGATGGGCTAGCGGGAGTCACAGATACGCAGTATTTT. Translated: CASSQDGLAGVTDTQYF.

This clonotype was observed many times. CDR3: CASSPPSLASEQFF. The CDR3 coding sequence is TGTGCCAGCTCACCACCAAGTCTAGCTTCTGAGCAGTTCTTC. The chain joins TRBV18 to TRBJ2-1; tentatively, D is TRBD2 (5 bases). CDR1 and CDR2 from the germline V gene are KGHSH and LQKENI. This CDR3 spans 14 amino acids. The V and J ends lost 0 bases and 9 bases respectively, with 12 bases between them.

This clonotype came up many times. The rearrangement uses TRBV3-1 and TRBJ2-1; the D gene could be TRBD1 or TRBD2 (5 bases each). CDR1 is LGHDT and CDR2 is YNNKEL in the germline V gene (reference sequence). The CDR3 extends over 12 amino acids. V was cut by 1 base and J by 11 bases, with 9 bases left in between. For the CDR3, the DNA is TGTGCCAGCAGCCAAGGACCGGGACAGCAGTTCTTC. Protein product: CASSQGPGQQFF.

At least ten counts were recorded for this clonotype. The V and J genes are TRBV7-9 and TRBJ1-1, with 9 bases fitting TRBD1. The V segment lost 7 bases and the J segment 4 bases; nucleotides outside the gene matches: 16. The CDR3 runs 17 residues. Germline V lookup: CDR1 SEHNR, CDR2 FQNEAQ (reference sequence). The CDR3 DNA reads TGTGCCAGCAACTGGCCCCGGACAGGGGAGGGCAGCACTGAAGCTTTCTTT. This translates into CASNWPRTGEGSTEAFF. The full variable domain, its missing parts supplied by reference TRBV7-9 and TRBJ1-1, is DTGVSQNPRHKITKRGQNVTFRCDPISEHNRLYWYRQTLGQGPEFLTYFQNEAQLEKSRLLSDRFSAERPKGSFSTLEIQRTEQGDSAMYLCASNWPRTGEGSTEAFFGQGTRLTVV.

This clonotype was seen more than once but under ten times. V and J are TRBV7-9 and TRBJ2-1; a weak D match, TRBD1 (5 bases). The CDR3 consists of 15 residues. Germline V lookup: CDR1 SEHNR, CDR2 FQNEAQ (reference sequence). With 3 bases removed from V and 0 bases from J, the gap between germline ends came to 9 bases. The DNA for the CDR3 is TGTGCCAGCAGCTTCGGAGACAGCTCCTACAATGAGCAGTTCTTC. This translates into CASSFGDSSYNEQFF.

The chain carries TRBV5-8 and TRBJ1-2; D is ambiguous. Trimming left V 3 bases short and J 6 bases short, with 24 bases between. CDR3 size: 17 residues. The germline gives CDR1 SGHTS, CDR2 YDEGEE. CDR3 bases: TGTGCCAGCAGCTCGGGGTCCCCGGGAAGTTTGCGGAATGGCTACACCTTC. Residues: CASSSGSPGSLRNGYTF.

This clonotype has ten or more counts. This chain joins TRBV2 and TRBJ1-5; 7 positions agree with TRBD1. Trimming removed 7 bases from V and 0 bases from J; junction bases left unmatched: 12. Germline V CDR1 and CDR2: SNHLY, FYNNEI. This CDR3 has 17 amino acids. In DNA, the CDR3 is TGTGCCAGCAAGCAAACAGGGGATTGGTATAGCAATCAGCCCCAGCATTTT. Residues: CASKQTGDWYSNQPQHF.

This chain's CDR3 is CASSPTRNGANVLTF. In nucleotides, the CDR3 is TGTGCCAGCAGTCCCACTAGGAATGGGGCCAACGTCCTGACTTTC. The V and J genes are TRBV11-2 and TRBJ2-6, with a weak D call TRBD2 (5 bases). V was pared by 6 bases and J by 3 bases, with 12 bases between. This CDR3 has 15 residues. Per the germline V gene, CDR1 is SGHAT and CDR2 is FQNNGV. Looking up the rest from reference TRBV11-2 and TRBJ2-6 gives the full variable domain: EAGVAQSPRYKIIEKRQSVAFWCNPISGHATLYWYQQILGQGPKLLIQFQNNGVVDDSQLPKDRFSAERLKGVDSTLKIQPAKLEDSAVYLCASSPTRNGANVLTFGAGSRLTVL.

This clonotype was seen repeatedly, ten times or more. This chain connects TRBV6-1 to TRBJ1-3, with TRBD1 matching over 7 bases. CDR1 is MNHNS and CDR2 is SASEGT in the germline V gene. Trimming removed 10 bases from V and 4 bases from J; junction bases left unmatched: 10. The CDR3 extends over 14 amino acids. CDR3 region: CATLGTESGNTIYF. The CDR3 DNA follows: TGTGCCACCCTCGGGACAGAGTCAGGAAACACCATATATTTT.

This sequence joins TRBV12-3 or TRBV12-4 and TRBJ1-6; D is possibly TRBD1 (5 bases). CDR3 size: 13 residues. The V gene lost 5 bases and the J gene lost 12 bases, with 14 bases spanning the gap. This CDR3 reads CASSRLSGQPLHF. The CDR3 nucleotides are TGTGCCAGCAGTCGACTATCGGGGCAACCCCTCCACTTT.